This entry lists 8 T cell receptor beta chains sequenced from one sample in a study of T cell changes during pregnancy in multiple sclerosis. The data were produced by immunoSEQ multiplex PCR, yet TCRdb's version contains in-frame clones alone and is incomplete. Of some 60,000 clones listed, roughly 89% are singletons. The source material was peripheral blood from another person, used as feeder cells. All receptors derive from a human donor whose cells served as feeder cells for cultures in a pregnancy study.

The CDR3 bases are TGTGCCAGCAGTGGGGGACTAGCGGAGACCCAGTACTTC. Translation: CASSGGLAETQYF. This chain links TRBV2 with TRBJ2-5, with 10 nucleotides matching TRBD2. Germline CDR1 SNHLY, CDR2 FYNNEI. Unmatched junction bases numbered 1, after V lost 4 bases and J lost 5 bases. This CDR3 is built from 13 residues.

The chain carries TRBV30 and TRBJ2-7, with D possibly TRBD2 on 5 matching bases. The CDR3 spans 14 residues. The ends were cut back, 4 bases at V and 1 base at J, with 14 bases in the middle. Germline assignment: CDR1 GTSNPN and CDR2 SVGIG (reference sequence). The CDR3 DNA is TGTGCCTGGAAGCAGGCTAGCACTTCCTACGAGCAGTACTTC. This sequence encodes CAWKQASTSYEQYF.

The rearrangement uses TRBV5-7 and TRBJ1-2; D is uncertain. TRBV5-7 is flagged as an ORF with uncertain function. V lost 1 base, J lost 8 bases, and 15 bases lay in between. The CDR3 has 14 residues. CDR3 amino acids: CASSLRGPPEGYTF. Written as DNA, the CDR3 is TGTGCCAGCAGCTTGCGAGGGCCCCCTGAGGGCTACACCTTC.

The chain links TRBV7-2 to TRBJ2-7; 7 bases are a match to TRBD2. The CDR3 has 15 amino acids. The ends lost 4 bases at V and 0 bases at J; junction bases unmatched: 6. From germline, CDR1 is SGHTA and CDR2 FQGNSA. DNA for the CDR3: TGTGCCAGCAGCTCGTCTAGCGGATACTCCTACGAGCAGTACTTC. Amino acid sequence: CASSSSSGYSYEQYF.

The chain combines TRBV27 with TRBJ1-5, with D perhaps TRBD1 (6 bases). V lost 7 bases and J 5 bases, leaving 18 bases between the germline ends. The germline V gene encodes CDR1 MNHEY and CDR2 SMNVEV (reference sequence). This CDR3 has 15 residues. This CDR3 reads CASTPRGGAYQPQHF. As DNA, the CDR3 is TGTGCCAGCACCCCTAGGGGGGGGGCTTATCAGCCCCAGCATTTT.

The V and J genes are TRBV7-9 and TRBJ1-2; the D gene is possibly TRBD1 (5 bases). The germline CDR1 and CDR2 sequences are SEHNR and FQNEAQ (reference sequence). The CDR3 consists of 14 residues. V was cut by 4 bases and J by 10 bases, with 19 bases left in between. CDR3 coding DNA: TGTGCCAGCAGCTCCCCCGCGGGACGGCACTCCTACACCTTC. The encoded protein is CASSSPAGRHSYTF.

The V and J genes are TRBV6-6 and TRBJ1-6; D unclear. CDR3 length: 14 residues. The germline V and J ends were trimmed by 4 bases and 6 bases, with 10 bases remaining between them. Germline V gene data show CDR1 as MNHNY and CDR2 as SVGAGI (reference sequence). The CDR3 nucleotides are TGTGCCAGCAGTTGGGAGATGTTTAATTCACCCCTCCACTTT. Translation gives CASSWEMFNSPLHF.

This chain links TRBV6-9 with TRBJ2-4, with a weak D call TRBD2 (6 bases). The germline V gene has CDR1 MNHGY and CDR2 SVAAGI. This CDR3 spans 15 amino acids. V was clipped by 4 bases and J by 1 base, with 11 bases between them. CDR3 DNA: TGTGCCAGCAGTTTCGGGGCGGGGGCCAAAAACATTCAGTACTTC. It yields the protein CASSFGAGAKNIQYF.